The text below deals with one TCR beta chain. This clonotype is classified as medium-sized (0.01 to 0.1%). Its binding antigen is unknown. It has no much larger one-base neighbor in the sample; base qualities were not kept. This sample was taken from a study of vaccination and CD4 T cells after COVID-19 (dated by TCRdb to 2022 to 2024). For context, the study as a whole: In the convalescent cohort there were six males and four females, among whom were two Hispanic individuals, seven Caucasians, two Asians and one multiracial person. Participants received two doses of either the Pfizer-BioNTech BNT162b2 vaccine (n=8) or the Moderna mRNA-1273 vaccine (n=2). As controls, cultures received a CEFX viral epitope pool (the positive control), an HIV-1 Nef peptide pool (the negative control), or no peptide at all. Culture stimuli were overlapping spike peptide pools from SARS-CoV-2 and from the common cold coronaviruses HCoV-NL63, HCoV-OC43 and HCoV-229E. Post-COVID blood samples from convalescent patients were collected a median of roughly 100 days after diagnosis, with a range of 35 to 161 days. Post-vaccine blood samples were collected a median of approximately eleven weeks after the second vaccine dose, ranging from roughly 14 to 241 days. In fewer than 12 COVID-19 convalescent patients and a handful of infection-naive healthy vaccine recipients, researchers compared the spike-specific CD4+ TCR repertoire from before mRNA vaccination with the repertoire from after. An earlier paper using these donors assessed, at the TCR clonotype level, memory CD4+ T cell crossreactivity between SARS-CoV-2 and common cold coronavirus spike proteins. Points the paper makes about the study in general: The median count of SARS-CoV-2-reactive clonotypes went up from 20 to 25 after infection to 38 after vaccination, although the change was not significant. Among convalescent patients, a median about 90% of the SARS-CoV-2-reactive clones seen after vaccination appeared only after vaccination, which suggests priming specific to the vaccine. Of the vaccine-specific clones found in convalescent patients, nearly all (304 of 307) were mono-reactive for SARS-CoV-2 spike instead of being cross-reactive with common cold coronaviruses. The number of convalescent patients in the study was relatively small, and the study did not examine early timepoints following natural infection.

In light of the paper, this sample's treatment or condition label describes: roughly ten-day PBMC culture with coronavirus spike peptide pools or control peptides (ViraFEST assay). CD4+ T cells from unexposed donors were collected before the COVID-19 pandemic (2011-2018). The ViraFEST assay, used in the study, expanded antigen-specific T cells with peptide pools and then identified the expanded clonotypes through TCR sequencing. Each well held two million PBMCs cultured with roughly 9.2 ug/ml peptide pools in IMDM containing around 4.5% human AB serum and 8 to 10 IU/ml IL-2. On days 3 and 7, half of the culture medium was replaced with fresh IL-2-containing medium. CD4+ T cells were isolated after approximately eleven days of culture through negative selection using the EasySep CD4+ T cell isolation kit. As cell numbers permitted, CD4+ T cells from unexposed donors were tested for reactivity to SARS-CoV-2 S and N and to four common cold coronavirus spike pools. Ficoll-Paque Plus gradient centrifugation was used to isolate PBMCs from whole blood, and the isolated PBMCs were then either used fresh or cryopreserved at -140C. Triplicate wells were generally used for each culture condition. The leukapheresis product for the unexposed donors was obtained through commercial purchase.

CDR1 and CDR2, looked up from the germline V gene (reference sequence), are DFQATT and SNEGSKA. The CDR3 measures 13 amino acids from cysteine to phenylalanine. The CDR3 DNA has 39 bases and is translated from base 1. V is reduced by 0 bases and J by 5 bases, leaving a spacing of 9 bases between them. The method was PCR. DNA from cultured CD4+ T cells underwent TCR sequencing with the Oncomine TCR Beta short-read assay at the Johns Hopkins FTIC core. Genomic DNA was extracted from the cultured CD4+ T cells with the QIAamp micro DNA kit. Oncomine TCR Beta libraries from cultured CD4+ T cells were pooled with unique dual indexes and sequenced on an Illumina iSeq 100. On the study's bioinformatics: Non-productive sequences were filtered out, and CDR3s that did not start with C, did not end with F or W, or were shorter than 7 amino acids were discarded. Antigen-specific clonotypes were identified using the MANAFEST web application through comparison of peptide-stimulated wells with reference and other culture wells. For a clone to be called positive, the clone needed an FDR below 0.05, an odds ratio above 5, and a productive frequency above 0.1% in at least two of three replicate wells. A clonotype counted as cross-reactive if it showed significant expansion both in the SARS-CoV-2 spike wells and in at least one common cold coronavirus spike condition. Levenshtein distances (stringdist) and unrooted phylogenetic trees (ape) in R version 3.6.1 were used to assess CDR3 homology. TCRdb passed the public sequencing reads through fastp at Q25 and MiXCR, retaining productive beta sequences. When rows share a CDR3 protein, they turn into one entry using the most common DNA and genes. The V and J calls reflect TCRdb's pipeline rather than the authors' work. This sample lists some 8,100 distinct CDR3 sequences; 43% were detected once. Approximately 15% of the sample is in the top ten clones.

This clonotype was sampled from a human donor in good health. Rearrangement joined TRBV20-1 to TRBJ2-3; TRBD2 might be the D gene, on 5 matching bases. Material for sequencing was CD4+ T cells from blood, cultured in vitro. The nucleotides read TGCAGTGCTAGAGATCTCGGGGTAGATACGCAGTATTTT. The encoded protein is CSARDLGVDTQYF.